Listed here are 13 T cell receptor beta chains from one sample, sequenced in a study of blood T cell repertoires in COVID-19. Profiling relied on immunoSEQ multiplex PCR, and the TCRdb table lists in-frame clones only, not all of them. The repertoire has 130,000 or so clones, about 83% of them found once; the top ten carry 1.6%. The sample consisted of peripheral blood. These receptors came from a human donor in a cohort sampled during active COVID-19.

This chain links TRBV30 with TRBJ2-7; D might be TRBD1 (6 bases). V gave up 5 bases and J gave up 7 bases, with 15 bases separating them. The germline V gene encodes CDR1 GTSNPN and CDR2 SVGIG (reference sequence). The CDR3 runs to 12 residues. In DNA form, the CDR3 reads TGTGCCTGGGCCACCGGAGACAGGGAGCAGTACTTC. Protein sequence: CAWATGDREQYF.

This chain joins TRBV20-1 and TRBJ2-5; TRBD2 matches 15 bases. The V segment lost 3 bases and the J segment 4 bases; nucleotides outside the gene matches: 9. This CDR3 spans 17 amino acids. CDR1 is DFQATT and CDR2 is SNEGSKA in the germline V gene (reference sequence). The CDR3, as DNA: TGCAGTGCTAGTTTTGGACTAGCGGGAGGGAAGGGAGAGACCCAGTACTTC. Translation gives CSASFGLAGGKGETQYF.

This clone was counted a single time. The J gene is TRBJ2-7, the V gene TRBV19, with 9 bases identical to TRBD2. The CDR3 has 19 residues. Germline assignment: CDR1 LNHDA and CDR2 SQIVND (reference sequence). Germline trimming cut 3 bases from V and 2 bases from J; bases unmatched to any gene: 17. CDR3 in amino acids: CASSMNPFSSGGRAYEQYF. CDR3 coding DNA: TGTGCCAGTAGTATGAATCCCTTTTCATCTGGCGGGAGGGCCTACGAGCAGTACTTC.

The gene calls are TRBV3-1 (or the pseudogene TRBV3-2) and TRBJ2-5, with a possible D match to TRBD1 (6 bases). This CDR3 is built from 15 residues. Trimming took 3 bases from V and 2 from J, leaving 13 bases between them. Germline CDR1 is LGHDT and CDR2 is YNNKEL (reference sequence). CDR3 in amino acids: CASSHRKQGQETQYF. The CDR3 bases are TGTGCCAGCAGCCATAGGAAACAGGGACAAGAGACCCAGTACTTC.

This clone appeared a single time. V usage is TRBV7-8 and J usage is TRBJ1-3; TRBD1 aligns across 8 bases. Germline trimming cut 3 bases from V and 5 bases from J; bases unmatched to any gene: 9. This CDR3 is 16 amino acids long. CDR1 SGHVS and CDR2 FQNEAQ come from the germline V gene. The CDR3 spells CASSFWTGTFRNTIYF. The CDR3 DNA sequence: TGTGCCAGCAGCTTCTGGACAGGGACCTTTAGAAACACCATATATTTT.

V and J are TRBV29-1 and TRBJ2-1; TRBD1 aligns across 7 bases. This CDR3 has 15 residues. Germline CDR1 reads SQVTM; CDR2 reads ANQGSEA. J was trimmed by 4 bases and V by 6 bases; bases with no gene match: 12. The chain's CDR3 is CSVDPDRAEYNEQFF. CDR3 in DNA: TGCAGCGTGGATCCTGACAGGGCGGAGTACAATGAGCAGTTCTTC.

The rearrangement uses TRBV6-6 and TRBJ1-5; D is possibly TRBD1 (5 bases). In germline, CDR1 is MNHNY, CDR2 SVGAGI (reference sequence). Trimming took off 2 bases at V and 6 bases at J, with 17 bases between the two ends. The CDR3 covers 16 residues. The CDR3 loop is CASSYRAGSVGQPQHF. CDR3 coding DNA: TGTGCCAGCAGTTACAGAGCAGGGTCTGTAGGTCAGCCCCAGCATTTT.

This chain links TRBV7-2 with TRBJ1-3; D is ambiguous. The CDR3 totals 14 residues. The V gene's germline CDR1 is SGHTA and CDR2 FQGNSA. V lost 3 bases to trimming and J lost 7 bases, with 13 bases between them. CDR3 coding DNA: TGTGCCAGCAGCTTCGGACTTACGGGCAACACCATATATTTT. Its translation is CASSFGLTGNTIYF.

The chain recombines TRBV5-4 with TRBJ2-1, with TRBD2 matching 7 bases. The CDR3 length is 13 residues. Germline V gene sequence: CDR1 SGHNT, CDR2 YYREEE (reference sequence). The V segment lost 6 bases and the J segment 8 bases; nucleotides outside the gene matches: 8. The DNA of the CDR3 is TGTGCCAGCATGACTATTGGGGGGGATGAGCAGTTCTTC. Translating gives CASMTIGGDEQFF.

The genes are TRBV19 and TRBJ1-2; 7 nucleotides match TRBD1. The V gene's germline CDR1 is LNHDA and CDR2 SQIVND (reference sequence). The CDR3 extends over 16 amino acids. V dropped 5 bases and J dropped 4; count of bases not matched to a gene: 13. The CDR3 bases are TGTGCCAGTAGTGGGTCCGGGACAGACGGGTCCTATGGCTACACCTTC. It yields the protein CASSGSGTDGSYGYTF.

The chain links TRBV18 to TRBJ1-5, with 8 bases that match TRBD1. This CDR3 contains 14 residues. Germline CDR1 and CDR2: KGHSH and LQKENI. Trimming cost V 3 bases and J 4 bases; bases outside gene matches: 2. CDR3 coding DNA: TGTGCCAGCTCACCGGACAGGGAGAATCAGCCCCAGCATTTT. It encodes CASSPDRENQPQHF.

CDR3 amino acids: CASSQEEGPRGAQYF. The CDR3 nucleotides are TGTGCCAGCAGCCAAGAAGAAGGCCCCCGGGGGGCCCAGTACTTC. The J gene is TRBJ2-5, the V gene TRBV4-2; 7 bases map to TRBD2. Per germline, CDR1 LGHNA and CDR2 YNFKEQ. The CDR3 extends over 15 amino acids. The J segment lost 9 bases and the V segment lost 0 bases, leaving 10 bases of the junction unmatched.

This chain connects TRBV28 to TRBJ1-2; D possibly corresponds to TRBD1 (6 bases). V lost 5 bases, J lost 2 bases, and 21 bases lay in between. This CDR3 is built from 17 residues. Per germline, CDR1 MDHEN and CDR2 SYDVKM. In DNA form, the CDR3 reads TGTGCCAGCAGTGATCCAAGGGGGAGGGGTCCCAACTATGGCTACACCTTC. Translated, it gives CASSDPRGRGPNYGYTF.